This is a list of T cell receptor beta chains from one sample in a study of ipilimumab plus nivolumab after autologous stem cell transplantation. This table comes from immunoSEQ multiplex PCR, and its TCRdb copy is limited to in-frame clones, with some not included. The sample consists of approximately 18,000 clones, 81% of them appearing once. This sample comprised PBMCs, obtained in a trial of ipilimumab plus nivolumab as post-transplant consolidation. The receptors derive from a male donor with diffuse large B-cell lymphoma. The CDR3 runs from the conserved cysteine through the conserved F or W. A D gene is named only where the DNA matches it firmly. Expanded clones are given a class, and other clones once, few, many or no size at all.

>NA|TRBV27|TRBJ2-7|NA
CASSTSGGRTYEQYF
TGTGCCAGCAGTACCTCAGGCGGCAGAACCTACGAGCAGTACTTC
>NA|TRBV4-1|TRBJ2-7|NA
CASSQEEEGGGVYEQYF
TGCGCCAGCAGCCAAGAAGAAGAGGGGGGCGGTGTGTACGAGCAGTACTTC
>NA|TRBV7-9|TRBJ1-2|NA
CASSLGPNYGYTF
TGTGCCAGCAGCTTAGGACCGAACTATGGCTACACCTTC
>NA|TRBV5-1|TRBJ2-3|few
CASSRSSTDTQYF
TGCGCCAGCAGCCGCTCTAGCACAGATACGCAGTATTTT
>NA|TRBV6-6|TRBJ2-1|few
CASSESQGTYNEQFF
TGTGCCAGCAGCGAATCACAGGGAACCTACAATGAGCAGTTCTTC
>NA|TRBV4-2|TRBJ2-5|once
CASSPGRGQGETQYF
TGTGCCAGCAGCCCGGGACGGGGTCAAGGGGAGACCCAGTACTTC
>NA|TRBV11-2|TRBJ2-5|few
CASSSDGNQETQYF
TGTGCCAGCAGCTCCGACGGGAATCAAGAGACCCAGTACTTC
>TRBD1|TRBV11-2|TRBJ2-2|NA
CASRPGQGGSGELFF
TGTGCCAGCAGACCGGGACAGGGGGGTAGCGGGGAGCTGTTTTTT
>TRBD1|TRBV5-1|TRBJ1-6|NA
CASSSGTGGFSSYNSPLHF
TGCGCCAGCAGTTCCGGGACAGGGGGATTTTCCTCCTATAATTCACCCCTCCACTTT
>NA|TRBV18|TRBJ1-6|once
CASSPLTGYNSPLHF
TGTGCCAGCTCACCTTTGACAGGTTATAATTCACCCCTCCACTTT
>TRBD2|TRBV5-1|TRBJ2-7|once
CASSLASGGASYEQYF
TGCGCCAGCAGCTTGGCTAGCGGGGGGGCCTCCTACGAGCAGTACTTC
>TRBD2|TRBV28|TRBJ2-1|NA
CASSLRSSGGEFYNEQFF
TGTGCCAGCAGTTTACGGTCTAGCGGGGGAGAATTCTACAATGAGCAGTTCTTC
>NA|TRBV7-8|TRBJ2-7|NA
CASSEFVRAGAYEQYF
TGTGCCAGCAGCGAATTCGTACGGGCAGGGGCCTACGAGCAGTACTTC
>TRBD1|TRBV27|TRBJ1-4|NA
CASSQLIHRGHEKLFF
TGTGCCAGCAGTCAACTTATTCACAGGGGGCATGAAAAACTGTTTTTT
>TRBD1|TRBV30|TRBJ2-7|NA
CAWSVGQGAYEQYF
TGTGCCTGGAGTGTGGGACAGGGGGCCTACGAGCAGTACTTC
>TRBD1|TRBV5-5|TRBJ1-2|NA
CASSLGQGAFYGYTF
TGTGCCAGCAGCCTTGGCCAGGGGGCCTTCTATGGCTACACCTTC
>NA|TRBV18|TRBJ2-5|NA
CASSMSNQETQYF
TGTGCCAGCTCAATGAGCAACCAAGAGACCCAGTACTTC
>TRBD1|TRBV18|TRBJ2-3|NA
CASSGTGTVTDTQYF
TGTGCCAGCTCGGGGACCGGGACAGTCACAGATACGCAGTATTTT
>NA|TRBV2|TRBJ2-5|NA
CASSYSGRETQYF
TGTGCCAGCAGTTACAGCGGCCGAGAGACCCAGTACTTC
>NA|TRBV6-1|TRBJ1-1|NA
CASRPDRLEAFF
TGTGCCAGCAGACCAGACAGGCTTGAAGCTTTCTTT
>TRBD1|TRBV5-3|TRBJ1-5|once
CARSLMAVEQGIRKPQHF
TGTGCCAGAAGCTTGATGGCAGTGGAACAGGGGATAAGGAAGCCCCAGCATTTT
>TRBD2|TRBV9|TRBJ2-3|once
CASSFRLAGLGDTQYF
TGTGCCAGCAGCTTTCGGTTAGCGGGGCTCGGTGATACGCAGTATTTT
>NA|TRBV3-2|TRBJ2-7|NA
CASSQAQYF
TGTGCCAGCAGCCAAGCCCAGTACTTC
>NA|TRBV30|TRBJ1-6|NA
CAWSVNSLNRSPLHF
TGTGCCTGGAGTGTAAATAGCCTCAATCGGTCACCCCTCCACTTT
>TRBD1|TRBV10-3|TRBJ2-2|NA
CAISPRTGRTGELFF
TGTGCCATCAGTCCTAGGACAGGGCGCACCGGGGAGCTGTTTTTT
>TRBD1|TRBV6-1|TRBJ2-7|NA
CASSEGTGPNQHF
TGTGCCAGCAGTGAAGGGACAGGGCCAAATCAGCACTTC
>TRBD1|TRBV10-2|TRBJ2-7|NA
CASRPGTGNEQYF
TGCGCCAGCCGTCCCGGGACAGGGAACGAGCAGTACTTC
>NA|TRBV30|TRBJ1-2|few
CAWSWGSLGGYTF
TGTGCCTGGAGTTGGGGAAGTCTGGGTGGCTACACCTTC
>TRBD1|TRBV5-4|TRBJ2-7|NA
CASSGGQGLAYEQYF
TGTGCCAGCAGCGGGGGACAGGGGTTAGCCTACGAGCAGTACTTC
>NA|TRBV5-5|TRBJ2-3|NA
CASSHGPRADTQYF
TGTGCCAGCAGCCACGGTCCCCGCGCAGATACGCAGTATTTT
>NA|TRBV2|TRBJ2-7|few
CASSGATGPTYEQYF
TGTGCCAGCAGTGGCGCCACGGGACCCACCTACGAGCAGTACTTC
>NA|TRBV6-1|TRBJ2-3|NA
CASSESRPQGTQYF
TGTGCCAGCAGTGAATCCAGACCCCAGGGTACGCAGTATTTT
>NA|TRBV7-6|TRBJ1-1|NA
CASSREPNTEAFF
TGTGCCAGCAGCCGGGAGCCGAACACTGAAGCTTTCTTT
>TRBD1|TRBV6-6|TRBJ1-4|NA
CASSSRQGSNEKLFF
TGTGCCAGCAGCTCTAGACAGGGTTCTAATGAAAAACTGTTTTTT
>TRBD2|TRBV4-2|TRBJ2-5|NA
CASSPGTSGEETQYF
TGTGCCAGCAGCCCAGGGACTAGCGGGGAAGAGACCCAGTACTTC
>NA|TRBV6-1|TRBJ2-7|few
CASSEWADYEQYF
TGTGCCAGCAGTGAATGGGCAGACTACGAGCAGTACTTC
>TRBD1|TRBV4-2|TRBJ1-2|NA
CASSQEVTEEGAWRGYTF
TGTGCCAGCAGCCAAGAGGTCACCGAAGAGGGGGCATGGAGAGGCTACACCTTC
>TRBD1|TRBV10-3|TRBJ1-1|NA
CAISEPNRGKMNTEAFF
TGTGCCATCAGTGAGCCTAACAGGGGTAAGATGAACACTGAAGCTTTCTTT
>TRBD1|TRBV28|TRBJ1-2|NA
CASSNPGTGYGYTF
TGTGCCAGCAGTAACCCCGGGACAGGGTATGGCTACACCTTC
>TRBD1|TRBV5-4|TRBJ2-6|NA
CASSRDSFSGANVLTF
TGTGCCAGCAGCCGGGACAGCTTCTCTGGGGCCAACGTCCTGACTTTC